These 11 T cell receptor beta chains were sequenced from one sample in a study of T cell responses to AZD1222 COVID-19 vaccine. Some clones are missing from TCRdb's copy, which holds only in-frame ones; the method was immunoSEQ multiplex PCR. The repertoire holds about 120,000 clones, roughly 90% seen once, with about 3.5% in the top ten. Sequenced material: peripheral blood, taken on day 0 of AZD1222 vaccination. These TCRs come from an adult in good health.

This chain uses TRBV5-6 with TRBJ1-2; D gene uncertain. This CDR3 is 15 amino acids long. Germline V gene lookup returns CDR1 SGHDT and CDR2 YYEEEE. Trimming shortened V by 0 bases and J by 2 bases, and 11 bases separated the two germline ends. CDR3 nucleotide sequence: TGTGCCAGCAGCTTGGGGGGAGGGATGAACTATGGCTACACCTTC. Translated: CASSLGGGMNYGYTF.

This clone has a handful of counts. The V gene is TRBV19, the J gene TRBJ2-5, with 8 bases aligning to TRBD1. The CDR3 runs to 14 residues. Germline V lookup: CDR1 LNHDA, CDR2 SQIVND (reference sequence). V lost 6 bases, J lost 4 bases, and 7 bases stayed unmatched. The CDR3 spells CASRQTGAGETQYF. CDR3 in DNA: TGTGCCAGTAGGCAGACAGGGGCTGGAGAGACCCAGTACTTC.

There are a few counts of this clone. This sequence joins TRBV27 and TRBJ2-7, with D unresolved. The CDR3 covers 12 residues. Trimming cost V 5 bases and J 0 bases, with 5 bases left between them. CDR1 and CDR2 (germline): MNHEY, SMNVEV (reference sequence). The CDR3 DNA reads as TGTGCCAGCAGTCCACCCTCCTACGAGCAGTACTTC. Protein sequence: CASSPPSYEQYF.

This chain connects TRBV5-6 to TRBJ2-3; no firm D call. This CDR3 is 14 amino acids long. Germline loops: CDR1 SGHDT, CDR2 YYEEEE. V lost 1 base to trimming and J lost 2 bases, with 8 bases between them. The CDR3 bases are TGTGCCAGCAGCTTGAGGTGGACCACAGATACGCAGTATTTT. It is translated as CASSLRWTTDTQYF.

CDR3 protein: CASSHDRANTEAFF. In nucleotides, the CDR3 is TGTGCCAGCAGTCACGACAGGGCGAACACTGAAGCTTTCTTT. The chain links TRBV7-3 to TRBJ1-1, with 7 nucleotides matching TRBD1. V was pared by 6 bases and J by 1 base, with 5 bases of the junction left unmatched. Per germline, CDR1 SGHTA and CDR2 FQGTGA. The CDR3 is 14 amino acids.

The chain has TRBV6-4 and TRBJ2-5; D not resolved. CDR3 size: 13 residues. From germline, CDR1 is MRHNA and CDR2 SNTAGT. Deletions cut 2 bases from V and 7 bases from J, with 11 bases between. The CDR3 DNA follows: TGTGCCAGCAGTGACGGGCCGGAAGGGACCCAGTACTTC. It codes for CASSDGPEGTQYF.

The chain joins TRBV5-1 to TRBJ2-3, with 9 bases identical to TRBD2. With 0 bases clipped from V and 6 bases from J, the junction kept 2 bases outside the gene matches. The CDR3 length is 14 residues. The V gene's germline CDR1 is SGHRS and CDR2 YFSETQ. The CDR3 bases are TGCGCCAGCAGCTTGGGCGGGGGGGCGGATACGCAGTATTTT. Translated: CASSLGGGADTQYF.

The chain combines TRBV4-1 with TRBJ2-7, with 10 positions matching TRBD1. This CDR3 has 18 amino acids. In germline, CDR1 is MGHRA, CDR2 YSYEKL. The junction had 13 bases not matched to a gene; V was cut back by 0 bases and J by 5 bases. The CDR3 here is CASSQERLWDRGLNEQYF. As DNA, the CDR3 is TGCGCCAGCAGCCAAGAAAGACTCTGGGACAGGGGTCTGAACGAGCAGTACTTC.

V and J are TRBV29-1 and TRBJ1-2; D is ambiguous. V was clipped by 5 bases and J by 3 bases, with 13 bases between them. There are 13 residues in the CDR3. Germline-derived CDR1 and CDR2 are SQVTM and ANQGSEA. The CDR3 DNA reads TGCAGCGTTAGGGAACTCTCCTACTATGGCTACACCTTC. This gives the protein CSVRELSYYGYTF. Full variable domain (rest looked up from reference TRBV29-1 and TRBJ1-2): SAVISQKPSRDICQRGTSLTIQCQVDSQVTMMFWYRQQPGQSLTLIATANQGSEATYESGFVIDKFPISRPNLTFSTLTVSNMSPEDSSIYLCSVRELSYYGYTFGSGTRLTVV.

The genes are TRBV9 and TRBJ1-1; D unresolved. The germline V gene encodes CDR1 SGDLS and CDR2 YYNGEE. The CDR3 is 13 amino acids. Trimming left V 4 bases short and J 11 bases short, with 18 bases between. In DNA form, the CDR3 reads TGTGCCAGCAGCCCACTATCAACAGTCGGCGCTTTCTTT. This encodes CASSPLSTVGAFF.

Points on this clone: Other DNA sequences in the sample encode the same CDR3. The chain uses TRBV12-3 or TRBV12-4 and TRBJ1-1; D remains unclear. CDR3 size: 11 residues. The V end was cut by 7 bases, the J end by 2 bases, with 5 bases between. CDR3 coding DNA: TGTGCCAGCACCCTTAACACTGAAGCTTTCTTT. It codes for CASTLNTEAFF.